This T cell receptor (beta chain) stems from a study of OX40 agonist ivuxolimab in advanced cancers. This CDR3 is 12 amino acids long. The V end was cut by 4 bases, the J end by 7 bases, with 11 bases between. The germline V gene encodes CDR1 SGHNT and CDR2 YYREEE (reference sequence). This clone was observed a few times. Profiled with immunoSEQ multiplex PCR; TCRdb holds only in-frame clones, not every one. This repertoire shows some 17,000 clones, around 81% found once; its top ten account for approximately 13%. Specimen: CD4+ or CD8+ T cells sorted from blood, collected in a trial of the OX40 agonist ivuxolimab. The TCR was taken from an adult with an advanced solid tumor such as melanoma, head and neck, liver or kidney cancer. The V call is TRBV5-4, the J call TRBJ1-2; D gene uncertain. DNA for the CDR3: TGTGCCAGCAGCAATCCAGGAGGTGGCTACACCTTC. Translation gives CASSNPGGGYTF.